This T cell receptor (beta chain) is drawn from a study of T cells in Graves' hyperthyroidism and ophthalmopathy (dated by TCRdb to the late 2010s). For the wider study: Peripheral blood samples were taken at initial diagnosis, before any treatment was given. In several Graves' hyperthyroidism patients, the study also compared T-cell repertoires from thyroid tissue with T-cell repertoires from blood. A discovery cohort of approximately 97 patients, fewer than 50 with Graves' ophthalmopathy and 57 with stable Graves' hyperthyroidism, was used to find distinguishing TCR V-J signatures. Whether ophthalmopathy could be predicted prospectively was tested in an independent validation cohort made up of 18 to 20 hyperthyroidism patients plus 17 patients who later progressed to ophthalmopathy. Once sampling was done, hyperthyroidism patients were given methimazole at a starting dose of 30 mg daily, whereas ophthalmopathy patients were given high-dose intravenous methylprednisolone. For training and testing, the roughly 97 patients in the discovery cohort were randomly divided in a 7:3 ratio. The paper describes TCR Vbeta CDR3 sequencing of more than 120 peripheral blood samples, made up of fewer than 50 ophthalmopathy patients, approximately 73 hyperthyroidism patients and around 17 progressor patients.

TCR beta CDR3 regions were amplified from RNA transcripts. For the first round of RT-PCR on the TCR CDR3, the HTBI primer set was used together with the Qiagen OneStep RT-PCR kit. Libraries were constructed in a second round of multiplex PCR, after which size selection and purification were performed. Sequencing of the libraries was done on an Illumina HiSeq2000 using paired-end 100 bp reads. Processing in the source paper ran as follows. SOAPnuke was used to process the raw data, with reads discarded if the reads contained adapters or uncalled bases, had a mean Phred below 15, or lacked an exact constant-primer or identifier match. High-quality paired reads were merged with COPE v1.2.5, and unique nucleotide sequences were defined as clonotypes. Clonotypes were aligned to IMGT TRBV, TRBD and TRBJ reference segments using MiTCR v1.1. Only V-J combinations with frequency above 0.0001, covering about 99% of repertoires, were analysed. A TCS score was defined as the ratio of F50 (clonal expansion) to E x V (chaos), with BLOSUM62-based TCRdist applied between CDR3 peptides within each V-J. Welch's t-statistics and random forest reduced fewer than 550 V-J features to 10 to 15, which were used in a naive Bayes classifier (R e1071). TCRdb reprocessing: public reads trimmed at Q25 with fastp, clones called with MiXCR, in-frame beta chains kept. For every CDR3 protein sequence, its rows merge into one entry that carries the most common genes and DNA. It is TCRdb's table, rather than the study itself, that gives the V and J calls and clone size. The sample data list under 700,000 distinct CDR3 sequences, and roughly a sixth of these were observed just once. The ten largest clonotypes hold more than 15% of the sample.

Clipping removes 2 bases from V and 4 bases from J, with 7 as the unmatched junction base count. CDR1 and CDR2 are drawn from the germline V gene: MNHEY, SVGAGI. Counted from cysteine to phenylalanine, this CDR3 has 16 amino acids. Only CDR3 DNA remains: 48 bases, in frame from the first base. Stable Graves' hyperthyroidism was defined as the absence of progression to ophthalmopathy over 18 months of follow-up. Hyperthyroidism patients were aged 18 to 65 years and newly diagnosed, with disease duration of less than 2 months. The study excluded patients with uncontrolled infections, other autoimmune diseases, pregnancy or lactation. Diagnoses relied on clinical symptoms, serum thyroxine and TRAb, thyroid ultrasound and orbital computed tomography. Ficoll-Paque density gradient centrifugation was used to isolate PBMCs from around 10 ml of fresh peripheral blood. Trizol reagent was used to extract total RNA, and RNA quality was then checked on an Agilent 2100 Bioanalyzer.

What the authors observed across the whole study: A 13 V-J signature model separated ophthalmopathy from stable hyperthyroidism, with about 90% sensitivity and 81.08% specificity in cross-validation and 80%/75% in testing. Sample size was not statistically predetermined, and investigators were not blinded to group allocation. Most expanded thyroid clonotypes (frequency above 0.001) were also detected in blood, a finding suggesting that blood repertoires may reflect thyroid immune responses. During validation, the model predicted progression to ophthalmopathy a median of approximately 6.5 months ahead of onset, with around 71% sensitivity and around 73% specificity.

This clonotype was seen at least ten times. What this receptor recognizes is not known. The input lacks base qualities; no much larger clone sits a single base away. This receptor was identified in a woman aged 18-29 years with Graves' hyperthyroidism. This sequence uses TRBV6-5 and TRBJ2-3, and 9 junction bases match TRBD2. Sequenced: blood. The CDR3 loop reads CASSYGAGGPADTQYF. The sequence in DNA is TGTGCCAGCAGTTACGGCGCGGGAGGGCCGGCAGATACGCAGTATTTT.